The 25 T cell receptor beta chains below were found in one sample sequenced in a study of blood T cells in healthy people across ages. A second PCR of about 6 to 11 cycles used a sample-barcoded 5' primer and a J-beta primer mix. TCRdb re-called the 5' RACE reads through MiXCR, storing one row per CDR3 protein. This sample carries roughly 1.5 million distinct CDR3 sequences, under 55% of them seen once, and the ten largest clones take 4%. Sequenced: blood. These receptor sequences come from a woman aged 18-30 years in good health.

The genes are TRBV7-9 and TRBJ1-2; 9 bases fit TRBD1. The germline CDR1 and CDR2 sequences are SEHNR and FQNEAQ (reference sequence). V trimming: 3 bases; J trimming: 3 bases; junction bases outside the gene matches: 5. The CDR3 spans 15 residues. The CDR3 nucleotides are TGTGCCAGCAGCTTGTACCGGGACAGGGACTATGGCTACACCTTC. It yields the protein CASSLYRDRDYGYTF.

The V and J genes are TRBV2 and TRBJ2-2; D gene ambiguous. V dropped 3 bases and J dropped 3 bases, with 8 bases sitting between them. The CDR3 is 14 amino acids. From germline, CDR1 is SNHLY and CDR2 FYNNEI. This chain's CDR3 is CASSDSRYTGELFF. In nucleotides, the CDR3 is TGTGCCAGCAGTGATTCGCGGTACACCGGGGAGCTGTTTTTT.

V is TRBV5-6 and J is TRBJ2-1, with TRBD2 matching over 7 bases. V trimming: 0 bases; J trimming: 6 bases; junction bases outside the gene matches: 6. The CDR3 sequence is 15 residues long. In germline, CDR1 is SGHDT, CDR2 YYEEEE. The CDR3 DNA is TGTGCCAGCAGCTTGGCCATGGGGGGGGGCAATGAGCAGTTCTTC. This codes for CASSLAMGGGNEQFF.

The rearrangement uses TRBV7-8 and TRBJ2-7, with 7 bases aligning to TRBD2. The CDR3 is made up of 16 amino acids. Germline CDR1 reads SGHVS; CDR2 reads FQNEAQ. The ends lost 2 bases at V and 7 bases at J; junction bases unmatched: 14. The CDR3 loop reads CASSLYDGGVYNEQYF. CDR3 sequence (DNA): TGTGCCAGCAGCTTATATGATGGGGGGGTCTACAATGAGCAGTACTTC. Combining the CDR3 with reference TRBV7-8 and TRBJ2-7 gives the whole variable domain GAGVSQSPRYKVAKRGQDVALRCDPISGHVSLFWYQQALGQGPEFLTYFQNEAQLDKSGLPSDRFFAERPEGSVSTLKIQRTQQEDSAVYLCASSLYDGGVYNEQYFGPGTRLTVT.

This clonotype came up a few times. The V call is TRBV4-1, the J call TRBJ2-1; D gene unclear. The germline V gene has CDR1 MGHRA and CDR2 YSYEKL. Between the trimmed V and J ends, which lost 0 bases and 3 bases, there was a span of 12 bases. CDR3 length equals 16 residues. CDR3 residues: CASSQEWASYYNEQFF. The CDR3 nucleotides read TGCGCCAGCAGCCAAGAATGGGCGTCCTACTACAATGAGCAGTTCTTC.

The V gene is TRBV7-6, the J gene TRBJ1-6, with D unresolved. V was clipped by 6 bases and J by 7 bases, with 10 bases between them. In germline, CDR1 is SGHVS, CDR2 FNYEAQ. The CDR3 sequence is 13 residues long. CDR3 region: CASSRRLNSPLHF. The DNA for the CDR3 is TGTGCCAGCAGTCGGCGGCTAAATTCACCCCTCCACTTT.

This clonotype has a handful of counts. This chain uses TRBV6-1 with TRBJ2-7; TRBD1 agrees at 9 bases. Germline V gene sequence: CDR1 MNHNS, CDR2 SASEGT. The ends lost 8 bases at V and 0 bases at J; junction bases unmatched: 8. This CDR3 is 15 amino acids long. CDR3 protein: CASGTGRISSYEQYF. The CDR3 DNA is TGTGCCAGCGGGACAGGGCGAATAAGCTCCTACGAGCAGTACTTC.

CDR3 nucleotide sequence: TGTGCCAGCAGCCCATTGGGGGACTCCTACGAGCAGTACTTC. Translated: CASSPLGDSYEQYF. This chain joins TRBV7-6 and TRBJ2-7; either TRBD1 or TRBD2 may supply D (5 bases each). Trimming pared 5 bases from V and 0 bases from J, leaving 11 bases between. The CDR3 length is 14 residues. The germline gives CDR1 SGHVS, CDR2 FNYEAQ.

The rearrangement links TRBV5-1 to TRBJ1-6, with TRBD1 matching over 8 bases. The trim removed 0 bases at V and 10 bases at J, leaving 9 bases unmatched. The germline CDR1 and CDR2 sequences are SGHRS and YFSETQ. This CDR3 contains 16 residues. The CDR3, as DNA: TGCGCCAGCAGCTTGGCCGCGACAGGGGTTGGCTCACCCCTCCACTTT. It specifies CASSLAATGVGSPLHF.

V gene TRBV11-2 combines with J gene TRBJ2-1; D unclear. The germline V and J ends were trimmed by 0 bases and 11 bases, with 11 bases remaining between them. The germline V gene has CDR1 SGHAT and CDR2 FQNNGV. The CDR3 is 13 residues long. CDR3 in DNA: TGTGCCAGCAGCTTAGATATAGGGCAGCAGCAGTTCTTC. This sequence encodes CASSLDIGQQQFF.

The chain uses TRBV3-1 and TRBJ1-4, with D maybe TRBD1 (5 bases). This CDR3 contains 14 residues. The germline CDR1 and CDR2 sequences are LGHDT and YNNKEL (reference sequence). V lost 2 bases, J lost 7 bases, and 11 bases lay in between. The CDR3, as DNA: TGTGCCAGCAGCCAAAAGGGACGTAGTGAAAAACTGTTTTTT. Protein sequence: CASSQKGRSEKLFF.

This clonotype came up many times. J is TRBJ2-7 and V is TRBV29-1; D is perhaps TRBD2 (6 bases). Germline V gene lookup returns CDR1 SQVTM and CDR2 ANQGSEA. The CDR3 is 11 residues long. The V gene lost 4 bases and the J gene lost 7 bases, with 11 bases spanning the gap. The CDR3 bases are TGCAGCGTTGGCGGGACCCGTGAGCAGTACTTC. Its protein product is CSVGGTREQYF.

V usage is TRBV4-2 and J usage is TRBJ2-1, with 7 nucleotides matching TRBD1. The CDR3 runs 17 residues. Germline assignment: CDR1 LGHNA and CDR2 YNFKEQ. With 4 bases clipped from V and 0 bases from J, the junction kept 9 bases outside the gene matches. CDR3 region: CASSPKIQGSSYNEQFF. The CDR3, as DNA: TGTGCCAGCAGCCCGAAGATACAGGGGAGCTCCTACAATGAGCAGTTCTTC.

This clonotype was detected a few times. The chain couples TRBV20-1 to TRBJ2-1; 10 nucleotides align to TRBD2. V lost 0 bases to trimming and J lost 4 bases; unmatched junction nucleotides: 3. CDR1 and CDR2 (germline): DFQATT, SNEGSKA (reference sequence). There are 15 residues in the CDR3. CDR3: CSAREVSGGYNEQFF. DNA of the CDR3: TGCAGTGCTAGAGAGGTTAGCGGGGGGTACAATGAGCAGTTCTTC.

The rearrangement joins TRBV7-4 to TRBJ1-1; no clear D gene. CDR1 is SGHVT and CDR2 is SQSDAQ in the germline V gene. The V and J ends lost 3 bases and 4 bases respectively, with 12 bases between them. The CDR3 extends over 14 amino acids. For the CDR3, the DNA is TGTGCCAGCAGCTTCGGCCGGGGAGGCACTGAAGCTTTCTTT. This translates into CASSFGRGGTEAFF.

In the case of this clonotype: One end of the junction does not line up with germline, which may come from a read error. The V gene is TRBV24-1, the J gene TRBJ2-1; D is undetermined. This CDR3 has 11 amino acids. Germline lookup yields CDR1 KGHDR and CDR2 SFDVKD. The CDR3 spells CAASERDEQFF. Here the CDR3 DNA reads TGTGCCGCCAGTGAGCGAGATGAGCAGTTCTTC.

Regarding this clonotype: Compared with germline, one end of the junction differs, possibly owing to a read error. This chain links TRBV3-1 with TRBJ1-1, with a tentative D call TRBD1 (6 bases). The CDR3 has 12 residues. Germline values: CDR1 LGHDT, CDR2 YNNKEL (reference sequence). In nucleotides, the CDR3 is TGTGCCGGCAGCCAAGGAGGGGGTGAAGCTTTCTTT. Amino acid sequence: CAGSQGGGEAFF.

The chain uses TRBV4-3 and TRBJ2-1; D possibly corresponds to TRBD1 (6 bases). V was cut by 4 bases and J by 0 bases, with 13 bases left in between. The CDR3 runs 16 residues. Germline assignment: CDR1 LGHNA and CDR2 YSLEER. CDR3 nucleotides: TGCGCCAGCAGCCGCAGACAGGCCCCCTCCTACAATGAGCAGTTCTTC. Amino acids: CASSRRQAPSYNEQFF.

The CDR3 DNA reads TGTGCCAGCAGTTCAGCGCCGGACACTGAAGCTTTCTTT. Translation gives CASSSAPDTEAFF. The genes are TRBV7-3 and TRBJ1-1; no clear D gene. From germline, CDR1 is SGHTA and CDR2 FQGTGA. The germline V and J ends were trimmed by 6 bases and 3 bases, with 11 bases remaining between them. The CDR3 is 13 amino acids.

This chain connects TRBV20-1 to TRBJ2-7, with 9 nucleotides matching TRBD1. The J call is in doubt because the DNA end fits TRBJ2-5 better. The CDR3 is 16 amino acids. Germline V gives CDR1 DFQATT, CDR2 SNEGSKA (reference sequence). In DNA form, the CDR3 reads TGCAGTGCTAGAGCCCTCACAGGGGGCGCGAGGGAGACCCAGTACTTC. Translating gives CSARALTGGARETQYF.

The rearrangement uses TRBV7-2 and TRBJ1-2; D call uncertain. V gave up 5 bases and J gave up 5 bases, with 12 bases separating them. The CDR3 sequence is 13 residues long. Germline assignment: CDR1 SGHTA and CDR2 FQGNSA. CDR3 DNA sequence: TGTGCCAGCAGCCTTAACAGAGTATATGGCTACACCTTC. Translation: CASSLNRVYGYTF.

The chain has TRBV12-3 or TRBV12-4 and TRBJ2-3; no definite D call. The ends were cut back, 7 bases at V and 6 bases at J, with 14 bases in the middle. This CDR3 region has 13 residues. For the CDR3, the DNA is TGTGCCAGCATGGGCCCGCTTACGGATACGCAGTATTTT. It is translated as CASMGPLTDTQYF.

J is TRBJ2-5 and V is TRBV29-1; D might be TRBD2 (5 bases). The DNA end favors TRBJ2-7, so the J call may be wrong. The CDR3 totals 15 residues. Germline V CDR1 and CDR2: SQVTM, ANQGSEA. The CDR3 here is CSVEERVLVPHEQYF. CDR3 DNA: TGCAGCGTTGAAGAAAGGGTACTAGTCCCCCACGAGCAGTACTTC.

The table lists this clonotype with a count of one. V usage is TRBV19 and J usage is TRBJ2-7; a weak D match, TRBD1 (5 bases). V was shortened by 4 bases and J by 5 bases, with 18 bases between the two germline ends. Germline values: CDR1 LNHDA, CDR2 SQIVND (reference sequence). The CDR3 consists of 15 residues. In nucleotides, the CDR3 is TGTGCCAGTAGTACTAAGGGGCCCCGTCGAGACGAGCAGTACTTC. Protein: CASSTKGPRRDEQYF. Full variable domain (remainder filled in from reference TRBV19 and TRBJ2-7): DGGITQSPKYLFRKEGQNVTLSCEQNLNHDAMYWYRQDPGQGLRLIYYSQIVNDFQKGDIAEGYSVSREKKESFPLTVTSAQKNPTAFYLCASSTKGPRRDEQYFGPGTRLTVT.

This chain connects TRBV20-1 to TRBJ1-3, with D uncertain. The CDR3 is 13 residues long. Trimming cost V 3 bases and J 4 bases, with 10 bases left between them. Germline V gene sequence: CDR1 DFQATT, CDR2 SNEGSKA (reference sequence). Here the CDR3 DNA reads TGCAGTGCTAGGAGGGTATACGGAAACACCATATATTTT. Protein product: CSARRVYGNTIYF.